A single sample is the source of the 32 T cell receptor beta chains below, sequenced in a study of cytomegalovirus exposure and HLA in healthy donors. The PCR contained 60 Vbeta and 13 Jbeta primers. Clones were sequenced by immunoSEQ multiplex PCR, and TCRdb holds only the in-frame ones, with some missing. The sample carries around 170,000 clones, about 80% recorded once. Sequencing was performed on PBMCs. These receptors were collected from a woman between 50 and 59 years old in good health and CMV-seropositive.

V gene TRBV6-5 combines with J gene TRBJ2-1; D may be TRBD2 (5 bases). Germline V gives CDR1 MNHEY, CDR2 SVGAGI. The CDR3 consists of 16 residues. V was trimmed by 2 bases and J by 5 bases, leaving 16 bases between them. CDR3 coding DNA: TGTGCCAGCAGTTACGGGTCCATGGGAGAAGACAATGAGCAGTTCTTC. Translated, it gives CASSYGSMGEDNEQFF.

V and J are TRBV5-1 and TRBJ1-3; D gene unclear. The germline V and J ends were trimmed by 0 bases and 4 bases, with 14 bases remaining between them. This CDR3 contains 16 residues. Looked up from germline, CDR1 is SGHRS and CDR2 is YFSETQ. CDR3 amino acids: CASSLGTAVGGNTIYF. The CDR3 bases are TGCGCCAGCAGCTTGGGTACAGCTGTCGGAGGAAACACCATATATTTT.

The chain joins TRBV29-1 to TRBJ1-1, with TRBD1 matching over 7 bases. The length of the CDR3 is 13 residues. The V segment lost 4 bases and the J segment 0 bases; nucleotides outside the gene matches: 2. From germline, CDR1 is SQVTM and CDR2 ANQGSEA. The CDR3 loop reads CSVGRGLNTEAFF. The CDR3 bases are TGCAGCGTTGGCAGGGGGTTGAACACTGAAGCTTTCTTT.

This sequence joins TRBV28 and TRBJ1-6, with D hard to call. The CDR3 sequence is 14 residues long. Germline CDR1 MDHEN, CDR2 SYDVKM. Trimming stripped 2 bases from V and 10 bases from J, with 12 bases between. In DNA, the CDR3 is TGTGCCAGCAGTTTAATCGGGGTACAATCACCCCTCCACTTT. Protein sequence: CASSLIGVQSPLHF. Full variable domain (rest looked up from reference TRBV28 and TRBJ1-6): DVKVTQSSRYLVKRTGEKVFLECVQDMDHENMFWYRQDPGLGLRLIYFSYDVKMKEKGDIPEGYSVSREKKERFSLILESASTNQTSMYLCASSLIGVQSPLHFGNGTRLTVT.

The V and J genes are TRBV4-3 and TRBJ2-7; 10 positions agree with TRBD1. The V gene end was trimmed by 0 bases and the J gene end by 6 bases; junction bases not matched to a gene: 5. Per germline, CDR1 LGHNA and CDR2 YSLEER. CDR3 length: 15 residues. For the CDR3, the DNA is TGCGCCAGCAGCCAAGAAGGGACAGGGGCCGGCGAGCAGTACTTC. This sequence encodes CASSQEGTGAGEQYF.

This clone was observed once. This chain connects TRBV6-6 to TRBJ1-2; TRBD1 matches 10 bases. The germline gives CDR1 MNHNY, CDR2 SVGAGI (reference sequence). CDR3 length: 14 residues. V shed 8 bases, J shed 7 bases, and the junction held 10 bases outside the gene matches. In nucleotides, the CDR3 is TGTGCCAGCGGACGACAGGGGGCTGTAGGTGGCTACACCTTC. Translation gives CASGRQGAVGGYTF.

The V call is TRBV7-8, the J call TRBJ2-7; 14 bases match TRBD2. CDR3 length: 17 residues. The V gene's germline CDR1 is SGHVS and CDR2 FQNEAQ. V was pared by 5 bases and J by 1 base, with 7 bases of the junction left unmatched. DNA for the CDR3: TGTGCCAGCAGCCGGACTAGCGGGGGGCCAACTTCCTACGAGCAGTACTTC. The encoded protein is CASSRTSGGPTSYEQYF.

The genes are TRBV7-3 and TRBJ1-1; TRBD1 agrees at 8 bases. J gave up 5 bases and V 3 bases, and 5 bases lay outside the gene matches. CDR1 and CDR2 (germline): SGHTA, FQGTGA. The CDR3 has 14 residues. DNA of the CDR3: TGTGCCAGCAGCTTGGCAGGGGGCCGAACTGAAGCTTTCTTT. Protein sequence: CASSLAGGRTEAFF. Looking up the rest from reference TRBV7-3 and TRBJ1-1 gives the full variable domain: GAGVSQTPSNKVTEKGKYVELRCDPISGHTALYWYRQSLGQGPEFLIYFQGTGAADDSGLPNDRFFAVRPEGSVSTLKIQRTERGDSAVYLCASSLAGGRTEAFFGQGTRLTVV.

The V and J genes are TRBV7-3 and TRBJ2-7; 12 bases fit TRBD2. Germline CDR1 SGHTA, CDR2 FQGTGA. V gave up 5 bases and J gave up 0 bases; unmatched junction bases: 2. The CDR3 consists of 15 residues. CDR3 DNA sequence: TGTGCCAGCAGCCTAGCGGGGGGGAGCTCCTACGAGCAGTACTTC. Translating it yields CASSLAGGSSYEQYF.

This chain connects TRBV30 to TRBJ2-3; D may be TRBD1 (5 bases). V was shortened by 5 bases and J by 7 bases, with 10 bases between the two germline ends. This CDR3 spans 11 amino acids. Per germline, CDR1 GTSNPN and CDR2 SVGIG (reference sequence). The CDR3 region is CAWEQANTQYF. CDR3 coding DNA: TGTGCCTGGGAACAGGCCAATACGCAGTATTTT.

The chain is built from TRBV7-8 and TRBJ1-1; D is ambiguous. The CDR3 length is 14 residues. V was trimmed by 2 bases and J by 3 bases, leaving 10 bases between them. Germline values: CDR1 SGHVS, CDR2 FQNEAQ. The CDR3 DNA sequence: TGTGCCAGCAGCTTACTAGTGAGTGACACTGAAGCTTTCTTT. This codes for CASSLLVSDTEAFF.

This clone was seen once. The gene calls are TRBV7-3 and TRBJ2-1; the D gene is possibly TRBD2 (6 bases). This CDR3 region has 15 residues. The V end lost 5 bases, the J end lost 0 bases, and 11 bases lay between the germline ends. CDR1 is SGHTA, CDR2 FQGTGA, per germline. For the CDR3, the DNA is TGTGCCAGCAGCGGTAAGACTAGCTCCTACAATGAGCAGTTCTTC. Amino acids: CASSGKTSSYNEQFF.

The chain is built from TRBV11-2 and TRBJ1-5; TRBD1 might be the D (5 bases). The CDR3 totals 13 residues. Trimming shortened V by 5 bases and J by 5 bases, and 10 bases separated the two germline ends. In germline, CDR1 is SGHAT, CDR2 FQNNGV. In nucleotides, the CDR3 is TGTGCCAGCAGCCCACCGGGGGATCAGCCCCAGCATTTT. This translates into CASSPPGDQPQHF.

J is TRBJ2-2 and V is TRBV7-2, with TRBD2 identical over 12 bases. The V gene's germline CDR1 is SGHTA and CDR2 FQGNSA. Germline trimming cut 5 bases from V and 8 bases from J; bases unmatched to any gene: 9. The CDR3 contains 16 residues. CDR3 in amino acids: CASSLRTSGGIGELFF. CDR3 DNA sequence: TGTGCCAGCAGCCTTCGTACTAGCGGGGGGATTGGGGAGCTGTTTTTT.

V is TRBV15 and J is TRBJ1-5; tentative D call: TRBD1 (5 bases). Trimming cost V 1 base and J 5 bases, with 12 bases left between them. Germline V gene lookup returns CDR1 LNHNV and CDR2 YYDKDF (reference sequence). The CDR3 is made up of 15 amino acids. The CDR3 sequence: CATSRAQGADQPQHF. The CDR3 DNA follows: TGTGCCACCAGCAGAGCCCAGGGTGCGGATCAGCCCCAGCATTTT. Full variable domain (missing parts from reference TRBV15 and TRBJ1-5): DAMVIQNPRYQVTQFGKPVTLSCSQTLNHNVMYWYQQKSSQAPKLLFHYYDKDFNNEADTPDNFQSRRPNTSFCFLDIRSPGLGDTAMYLCATSRAQGADQPQHFGDGTRLSIL.

This chain links TRBV11-2 with TRBJ2-7; 7 nucleotides line up with TRBD1. The CDR3 extends over 15 amino acids. CDR1 is SGHAT and CDR2 is FQNNGV in the germline V gene. V was pared by 5 bases and J by 2 bases, with 9 bases of the junction left unmatched. Here the CDR3 reads CASSNFRDSPYEQYF. CDR3 nucleotide sequence: TGTGCCAGCAGCAACTTCCGGGACAGTCCCTACGAGCAGTACTTC.

This clone was observed once. The chain links TRBV2 to TRBJ1-1; TRBD1 agrees at 7 bases. V shed 7 bases and J 6 bases; nucleotides not matched to a gene: 11. CDR1 is SNHLY and CDR2 is FYNNEI in the germline V gene. CDR3 length equals 14 residues. The CDR3 region is CASILQGNSAEAFF. The CDR3 bases are TGTGCCAGCATTTTACAGGGGAATAGCGCTGAAGCTTTCTTT.

The J gene is TRBJ2-7, the V gene TRBV6-5; D may be TRBD1 (5 bases). CDR3 size: 14 residues. Germline CDR1 reads MNHEY; CDR2 reads SVGAGI. Between the trimmed V and J ends, which lost 5 bases and 3 bases, there was a span of 14 bases. CDR3 bases: TGTGCCAGCAGTGTCGACAGCGCACGCTACGAGCAGTACTTC. Translating gives CASSVDSARYEQYF.

The chain couples TRBV7-9 to TRBJ2-5, with D maybe TRBD1 (5 bases). V dropped 1 base and J dropped 1 base, with 10 bases sitting between them. The V gene's germline CDR1 is SEHNR and CDR2 FQNEAQ (reference sequence). The CDR3 is 15 amino acids. The CDR3 loop is CASSLDGALQETQYF. CDR3 nucleotides: TGTGCCAGCAGCTTAGATGGGGCCCTCCAAGAGACCCAGTACTTC.

V and J are TRBV28 and TRBJ2-6; D is ambiguous. Germline loops: CDR1 MDHEN, CDR2 SYDVKM. The CDR3 has 14 residues. Trimming removed 4 bases at V and 0 bases at J, with 4 bases between. Here the CDR3 reads CASSYTSGANVLTF. The DNA of the CDR3 is TGTGCCAGCAGTTACACCTCTGGGGCCAACGTCCTGACTTTC.

This chain uses TRBV5-1 with TRBJ1-1; D is unresolved. The CDR3 covers 14 residues. Trimming removed 0 bases from V and 7 bases from J, with 13 bases in between. Germline lookup yields CDR1 SGHRS and CDR2 YFSETQ. CDR3 coding DNA: TGCGCCAGCAGCTTGGATCCGGGCCGGGGTGAAGCTTTCTTT. Amino acids: CASSLDPGRGEAFF.

CDR3 in amino acids: CAIKTGAYGYTF. The CDR3 DNA reads as TGTGCCATCAAAACAGGGGCCTATGGCTACACCTTC. The rearrangement joins TRBV6-1 to TRBJ1-2; 7 bases are shared with TRBD1. The ends lost 10 bases at V and 4 bases at J; junction bases unmatched: 6. Germline V lookup: CDR1 MNHNS, CDR2 SASEGT. The CDR3 covers 12 residues.

This chain uses TRBV6-5 with TRBJ2-3; D is unresolved. V shed 6 bases and J shed 3 bases, with 7 bases lying between them. In germline, CDR1 is MNHEY, CDR2 SVGAGI. This CDR3 spans 12 amino acids. In nucleotides, the CDR3 is TGTGCCAGCAGCCCAACAACAGATACGCAGTATTTT. Its translation is CASSPTTDTQYF.

This clone turned up a few times. This sequence joins TRBV6-5 and TRBJ2-6; D may be TRBD2 (5 bases). V was cut by 5 bases and J by 3 bases, with 11 bases left in between. The V gene's germline CDR1 is MNHEY and CDR2 SVGAGI. The length of the CDR3 is 15 residues. CDR3 in amino acids: CASSVRGGGANVLTF. The CDR3 nucleotides read TGTGCCAGCAGTGTCCGGGGTGGTGGGGCCAACGTCCTGACTTTC.

The rearrangement links TRBV7-8 to TRBJ2-2, with TRBD2 matching over 8 bases. CDR3 size: 16 residues. The germline gives CDR1 SGHVS, CDR2 FQNEAQ. Trimming took 4 bases from V and 5 from J; bases not matched to a gene: 9. The DNA for the CDR3 is TGTGCCAGCAGCTCACCCCGGGGGGGCCGAACCGGGGAGCTGTTTTTT. As protein: CASSSPRGGRTGELFF.

Only a few counts were recorded for this clone. The chain has TRBV7-9 and TRBJ2-1; 8 bases are shared with TRBD2. Germline trimming cut 2 bases from V and 4 bases from J; bases unmatched to any gene: 7. The CDR3 has 16 amino acids. The germline V gene has CDR1 SEHNR and CDR2 FQNEAQ (reference sequence). This CDR3 is CASSLMQRGQYNEQFF. DNA for the CDR3: TGTGCCAGCAGCTTAATGCAGCGGGGGCAGTACAATGAGCAGTTCTTC.

This clone was recorded a few times. The chain is built from TRBV7-9 and TRBJ2-7, with D maybe TRBD1 (6 bases). Looked up from germline, CDR1 is SEHNR and CDR2 is FQNEAQ (reference sequence). This CDR3 is built from 14 residues. V lost 1 base and J 5 bases, leaving 12 bases between the germline ends. The CDR3 sequence: CASSLVTGLNEQYF. Here the CDR3 DNA reads TGTGCCAGCAGCTTAGTCACAGGGCTCAACGAGCAGTACTTC. Full variable domain (remainder filled in from reference TRBV7-9 and TRBJ2-7): DTGVSQNPRHKITKRGQNVTFRCDPISEHNRLYWYRQTLGQGPEFLTYFQNEAQLEKSRLLSDRFSAERPKGSFSTLEIQRTEQGDSAMYLCASSLVTGLNEQYFGPGTRLTVT.

The V call is TRBV5-1, the J call TRBJ2-1; 7 bases agree with TRBD1. The V gene's germline CDR1 is SGHRS and CDR2 YFSETQ. The CDR3 runs 14 residues. The J segment lost 7 bases and the V segment lost 5 bases, leaving 9 bases of the junction unmatched. The CDR3 loop is CASRFQGVRNEQFF. The CDR3 DNA is TGCGCCAGCAGATTTCAGGGGGTAAGGAATGAGCAGTTCTTC.

The CDR3 reads CASSQGSDGGEQYF. Written as DNA, the CDR3 is TGCGCCAGCAGCCAAGGATCGGATGGCGGCGAGCAGTACTTC. The chain links TRBV4-1 to TRBJ2-7, with no clear D. The CDR3 runs 14 residues. Germline loops: CDR1 MGHRA, CDR2 YSYEKL. The V and J ends lost 1 base and 6 bases respectively, with 13 bases between them.

V usage is TRBV6-4 and J usage is TRBJ2-1, with TRBD2 identical over 7 bases. V lost 1 base, J lost 13 bases, and 4 bases stayed unmatched. The CDR3 is made up of 12 amino acids. The germline V gene encodes CDR1 MRHNA and CDR2 SNTAGT. The CDR3 reads CASSDYSGGQFF. CDR3 sequence (DNA): TGTGCCAGCAGTGACTATTCGGGGGGTCAGTTCTTC.

The rearrangement joins TRBV5-4 to TRBJ2-3; 10 positions agree with TRBD1. J was trimmed by 6 bases and V by 1 base; bases with no gene match: 5. Germline V gives CDR1 SGHNT, CDR2 YYREEE (reference sequence). The CDR3 consists of 15 residues. The CDR3 protein is CASSLPGTGADTQYF. CDR3 DNA sequence: TGTGCCAGCAGCTTGCCCGGGACAGGGGCTGATACGCAGTATTTT.

The V gene is TRBV5-5, the J gene TRBJ2-3, with 11 bases fitting TRBD2. The CDR3 spans 17 residues. After removal of 3 bases from V and 2 bases from J, the junction contained 8 bases not matched to a gene. CDR1 and CDR2 from the germline V gene are SGHKS and YYEKEE (reference sequence). The CDR3 is CASSSLASGGTTDTQYF. The CDR3 bases are TGTGCCAGCAGCTCCTTAGCTAGCGGGGGGACCACAGATACGCAGTATTTT.